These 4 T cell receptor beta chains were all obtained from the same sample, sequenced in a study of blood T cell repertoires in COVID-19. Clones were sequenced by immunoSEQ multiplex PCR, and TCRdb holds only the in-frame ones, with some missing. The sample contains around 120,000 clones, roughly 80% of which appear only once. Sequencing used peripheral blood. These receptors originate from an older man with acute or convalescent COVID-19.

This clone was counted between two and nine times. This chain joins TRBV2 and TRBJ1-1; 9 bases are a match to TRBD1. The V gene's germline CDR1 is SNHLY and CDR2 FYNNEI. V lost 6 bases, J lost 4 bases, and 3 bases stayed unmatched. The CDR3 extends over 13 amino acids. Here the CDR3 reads CASRPTGGTEAFF. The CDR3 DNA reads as TGTGCCAGCAGACCGACAGGGGGCACTGAAGCTTTCTTT. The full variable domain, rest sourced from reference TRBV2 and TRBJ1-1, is EPEVTQTPSHQVTQMGQEVILRCVPISNHLYFYWYRQILGQKVEFLVSFYNNEISEKSEIFDDQFSVERPDGSNFTLKIRSTKLEDSAMYFCASRPTGGTEAFFGQGTRLTVV.

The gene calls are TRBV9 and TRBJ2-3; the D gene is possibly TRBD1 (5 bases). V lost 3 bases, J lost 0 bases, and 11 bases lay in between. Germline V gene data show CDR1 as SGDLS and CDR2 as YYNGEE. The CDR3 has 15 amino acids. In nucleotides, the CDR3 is TGTGCCAGCAGCGCCCAGGGTTCTAGCACAGATACGCAGTATTTT. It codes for CASSAQGSSTDTQYF.

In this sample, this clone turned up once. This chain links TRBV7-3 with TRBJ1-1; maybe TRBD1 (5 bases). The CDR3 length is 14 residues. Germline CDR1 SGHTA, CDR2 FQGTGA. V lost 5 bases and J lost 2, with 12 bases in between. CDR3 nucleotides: TGTGCCAGCAGCGCCGGCGGGGGAAACACTGAAGCTTTCTTT. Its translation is CASSAGGGNTEAFF.

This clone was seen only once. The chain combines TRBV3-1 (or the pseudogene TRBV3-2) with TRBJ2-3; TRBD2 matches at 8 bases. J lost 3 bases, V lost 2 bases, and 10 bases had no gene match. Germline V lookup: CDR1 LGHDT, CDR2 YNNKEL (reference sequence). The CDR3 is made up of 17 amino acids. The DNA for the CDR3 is TGTGCCAGCAGCCAATTCCTCGCGGGAGGAATGACAGATACGCAGTATTTT. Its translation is CASSQFLAGGMTDTQYF.